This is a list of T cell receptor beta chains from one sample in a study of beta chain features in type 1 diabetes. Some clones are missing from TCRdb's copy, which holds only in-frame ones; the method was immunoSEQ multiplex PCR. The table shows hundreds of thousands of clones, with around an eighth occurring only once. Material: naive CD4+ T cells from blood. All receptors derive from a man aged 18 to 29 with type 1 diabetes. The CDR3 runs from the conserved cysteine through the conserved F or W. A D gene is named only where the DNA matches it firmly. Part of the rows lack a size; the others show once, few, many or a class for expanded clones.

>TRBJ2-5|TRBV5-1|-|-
CASSSGPQETQYF
TGCGCCAGCAGCTCGGGGCCGCAAGAGACCCAGTACTTC
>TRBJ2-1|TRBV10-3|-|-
CAISEGYEQFF
TGTGCCATCAGTGAAGGGTATGAGCAGTTCTTC
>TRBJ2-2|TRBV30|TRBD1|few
CASGTGTGELFF
TGTGCCTCTGGGACAGGGACCGGGGAGCTGTTTTTT
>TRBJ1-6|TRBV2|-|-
CARRGTTGNSPLHF
TGTGCCAGGCGGGGCACAACGGGGAATTCACCCCTCCACTTT
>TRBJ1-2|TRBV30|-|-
CAWSVTRAAPHYGYTF
TGTGCCTGGAGTGTAACCCGGGCGGCGCCTCACTATGGCTACACCTTC
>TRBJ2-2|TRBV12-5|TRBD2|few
CASGTGLAGDTGELFF
TGTGCTAGTGGTACGGGACTAGCGGGCGACACCGGGGAGCTGTTTTTT
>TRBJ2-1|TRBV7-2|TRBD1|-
CASSRTGQTYNEQFF
TGTGCCAGCAGTCGGACAGGGCAAACCTACAATGAGCAGTTCTTC
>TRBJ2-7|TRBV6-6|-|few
CASSQGFSYEQYF
TGTGCCAGCAGCCAGGGTTTCTCCTACGAGCAGTACTTC
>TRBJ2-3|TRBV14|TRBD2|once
CASSQTVAGGPTDTQYF
TGTGCCAGCAGCCAAACGGTAGCGGGAGGGCCAACAGATACGCAGTATTTT
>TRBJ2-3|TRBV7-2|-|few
CASSLAGGVSTDTQYF
TGTGCCAGCAGCTTAGCTGGCGGCGTGAGCACAGATACGCAGTATTTT